The clone carrying this TCR beta chain has at least ten counts. Its antigen is undetermined. Treatment of the sample: skin biopsy from PPD injection site in Mantoux-positive individual. A UMI-containing oligonucleotide was joined by 3' ligation to the TCR cDNA template. These data come from a study of naive and memory T cell subsets. CDR3 length equals 15 residues. CDR1 and CDR2 (germline): MNHEY, SMNVEV (reference sequence). Trimming removed 1 base at V and 3 bases at J, with 12 bases between. General study findings and limits: Potentially, T cell activation and differentiation skew this RNA-based measurement. Delayed type IV hypersensitivity infiltration was taken to explain higher tuberculin-site TCR counts.

Ligated cDNA underwent four rounds of PCR with nested alpha and beta constant region primers and SP2. Via MiXCR, TCRdb re-called the UMI-ligation and nested PCR reads, giving one row per CDR3 protein. The sample yields 30,000 to 35,000 distinct CDR3 sequences, about 6.7% seen once. The chain joins TRBV27 to TRBJ1-1, with D perhaps TRBD1 (5 bases). The material sequenced was skin, taken from a tuberculin skin test site. This receptor was identified in an adult in good health. The CDR3 sequence: CASSLYKTADTEAFF. Here the CDR3 DNA reads TGTGCCAGCAGTTTATATAAGACAGCGGACACTGAAGCTTTCTTT.